This is a list of T cell receptor beta chains from one sample in a study of shared clonotypes between healthy human individuals. Measured with immunoSEQ multiplex PCR; TCRdb has only the in-frame clones, and not every one. The sample gives over a million clones, around 76% of which show up once; 1.2% to 1.5% is in the top ten. The sequencing input was memory CD4+ T cells sorted from blood. The receptors here all came from a man younger than 30 in good health. Each CDR3 is given with its conserved first and last residue. The order of the fields is J gene, clone size, V gene, D gene, CDR3 protein. D genes are given only for firm matches. Not all rows give a size; the values are once, few, many and, for expanded clones, a class.

TRBJ1-3	.	TRBV6-5	.	CASSFRRGSDGNTIYF
TRBJ1-6	.	TRBV2	TRBD1	CASSARTGSGGSPLHF
TRBJ2-7	.	TRBV7-2	.	CASSFGWGVYEQYF
TRBJ1-1	.	TRBV4-1	.	CASSQDRGNAEAFF
TRBJ1-6	few	TRBV4-1	.	CASSPETAGSPLHF
TRBJ2-5	.	TRBV11-2	TRBD2	CASSFRGGRSRHQETQYF
TRBJ2-3	.	TRBV4-3	.	CASSQGGDGHRDTQYF
TRBJ1-5	.	TRBV6-1	TRBD1	CASSEIRDRAQHF
TRBJ2-3	.	TRBV7-3	.	CASSLQDTDTQYF
TRBJ2-1	.	TRBV25-1	TRBD2	CASSETSGSFYNEQFF
TRBJ1-6	.	TRBV18	.	CASSPQRLQAPLHF
TRBJ2-5	.	TRBV29-1	TRBD2	CSVGGGEGETQYF
TRBJ2-7	.	TRBV7-2	TRBD2	CASSLDAASGRYEQYF
TRBJ1-2	few	TRBV10-1	.	CARTGDFHYGYTF
TRBJ1-2	once	TRBV19	.	CASNENWGVYGYTF
TRBJ1-5	.	TRBV27	.	CASSSAGEPQHF
TRBJ2-5	.	TRBV4-3	TRBD2	CASSQDWGEGRRETQYF
TRBJ1-2	.	TRBV5-4	TRBD1	CASSLAGQGALGYTF
TRBJ2-7	.	TRBV19	.	CASGGRYEQYF
TRBJ1-2	.	TRBV5-6	.	CASSLIRGNYGYTF
TRBJ1-5	.	TRBV6-1	.	CASSANSPNQPQHF
TRBJ1-1	.	TRBV18	.	CASSLRGEAEAFF
TRBJ2-5	.	TRBV5-1	.	CASSLAGGMGQTQYF
TRBJ1-1	.	TRBV29-1	.	CSVYGSGEAFF
TRBJ1-1	.	TRBV7-2	.	CASSLWGEAFF
TRBJ2-6	.	TRBV11-2	.	CASSLDSGANVLTF
TRBJ1-2	.	TRBV6-1	TRBD1	CASSLRQGVGGYTF
TRBJ2-2	.	TRBV5-4	TRBD2	CASSSRGTSGRTGELFF
TRBJ2-5	once	TRBV5-4	TRBD2	CASSLASGGASYETQYF
TRBJ1-1	.	TRBV5-6	.	CASSLAWSSEAFF
TRBJ1-1	once	TRBV9	.	CASSVAGGGSRTEAFF
TRBJ2-7	few	TRBV6-5	TRBD1	CASRTDRGRYEQYF
TRBJ2-3	many	TRBV7-2	TRBD2	CASSSTSGKDTQYF
TRBJ2-2	.	TRBV10-3	.	CAFDEPNTGELFF
TRBJ2-3	.	TRBV27	TRBD1	CASSFRQGPITDTQYF
TRBJ1-3	.	TRBV9	.	CASSVDPMGPNSGNTIYF